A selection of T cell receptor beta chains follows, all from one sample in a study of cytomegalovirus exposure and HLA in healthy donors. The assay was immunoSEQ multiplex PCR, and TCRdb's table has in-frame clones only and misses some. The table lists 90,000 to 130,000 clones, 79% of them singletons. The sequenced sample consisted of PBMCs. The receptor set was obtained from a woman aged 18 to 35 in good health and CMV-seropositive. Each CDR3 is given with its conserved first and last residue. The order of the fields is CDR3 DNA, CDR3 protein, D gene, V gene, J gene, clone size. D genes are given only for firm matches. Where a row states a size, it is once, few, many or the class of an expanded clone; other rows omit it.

CDR3 DNA: TGTGCCAGCAGTTACTCGAGAGTCAATGAGCAGTTCTTC
CDR3 protein: CASSYSRVNEQFF
D gene: -
V gene: TRBV6-5
J gene: TRBJ2-1
clone size: -

CDR3 DNA: TGTGCCAGCAGCTTGTTTCGGGGGGGCTACACCTTC
CDR3 protein: CASSLFRGGYTF
D gene: -
V gene: TRBV5-6
J gene: TRBJ1-2
clone size: -

CDR3 DNA: TGCGCCAGCAGCTTGGTCGCCGGGAGTTATGGCTACACCTTC
CDR3 protein: CASSLVAGSYGYTF
D gene: -
V gene: TRBV5-1
J gene: TRBJ1-2
clone size: -

CDR3 DNA: TGTGCCAGCAGCTCCACCCCCACCCGGGGGTGGACTGAAGCTTTCTTT
CDR3 protein: CASSSTPTRGWTEAFF
D gene: -
V gene: TRBV7-9
J gene: TRBJ1-1
clone size: -

CDR3 DNA: TGCGCCAGCAGCCTACGGACTAGCGGGAGTCCCTACGAGCAGTACTTC
CDR3 protein: CASSLRTSGSPYEQYF
D gene: TRBD2
V gene: TRBV5-1
J gene: TRBJ2-7
clone size: -

CDR3 DNA: TGTGCCAGTAGTATGACTAGCGGTTTTGGAGAGACCCAGTACTTC
CDR3 protein: CASSMTSGFGETQYF
D gene: TRBD2
V gene: TRBV19
J gene: TRBJ2-5
clone size: -

CDR3 DNA: TGTGCCAGCAGCTTGGGGGGACAGGGGAGGGGCTATGGCTACACCTTC
CDR3 protein: CASSLGGQGRGYGYTF
D gene: TRBD1
V gene: TRBV5-4
J gene: TRBJ1-2
clone size: -

CDR3 DNA: TGTGCCAGCTCACCACCGATGGGAGGACAGGGGGCGAGTTATGAAAAACTGTTTTTT
CDR3 protein: CASSPPMGGQGASYEKLFF
D gene: TRBD1
V gene: TRBV18
J gene: TRBJ1-4
clone size: few

CDR3 DNA: TGTGCCAGCAGACCCAGGACAGGGGGCTCCACCTACGAGCAGTACTTC
CDR3 protein: CASRPRTGGSTYEQYF
D gene: TRBD1
V gene: TRBV28
J gene: TRBJ2-7
clone size: few

CDR3 DNA: TGTGCCAGCAGCCGATCCGGGACAGGGAATGAAAAACTGTTTTTT
CDR3 protein: CASSRSGTGNEKLFF
D gene: TRBD1
V gene: TRBV11-3
J gene: TRBJ1-4
clone size: -

CDR3 DNA: TGTGCCAGCAGTGCAACAGGACAAGCCAAGCAGTTCTTC
CDR3 protein: CASSATGQAKQFF
D gene: -
V gene: TRBV2
J gene: TRBJ2-1
clone size: -

CDR3 DNA: TGTGCCAGCAACCCAATGGGAGGGAACTACAATGAGCAGTTCTTC
CDR3 protein: CASNPMGGNYNEQFF
D gene: TRBD2
V gene: TRBV7-8
J gene: TRBJ2-1
clone size: once

CDR3 DNA: TGTGCCACCAGCAACAACAGGGGGCAGAACACCGGGGAGCTGTTTTTT
CDR3 protein: CATSNNRGQNTGELFF
D gene: TRBD1
V gene: TRBV15
J gene: TRBJ2-2
clone size: -

CDR3 DNA: TGTGCCAGCAGCTTGGTAGGGGTCGGGGAGACCCAGTACTTC
CDR3 protein: CASSLVGVGETQYF
D gene: -
V gene: TRBV5-6
J gene: TRBJ2-5
clone size: -

CDR3 DNA: TGTGCTAGCAGCCCAGGGGGCGGTGGGGCCAACGTCCTGACTTTC
CDR3 protein: CASSPGGGGANVLTF
D gene: TRBD1
V gene: TRBV7-7
J gene: TRBJ2-6
clone size: -

CDR3 DNA: TGTGCCAGCAGGCCGCGGGGTGCAACTAATGAAAAACTGTTTTTT
CDR3 protein: CASRPRGATNEKLFF
D gene: -
V gene: TRBV28
J gene: TRBJ1-4
clone size: -

CDR3 DNA: TGCGCCAGCAGCTGGATGGGCGGGGTCTACGAGCAGTACTTC
CDR3 protein: CASSWMGGVYEQYF
D gene: -
V gene: TRBV5-1
J gene: TRBJ2-7
clone size: -

CDR3 DNA: TGTGCCAGTAGTACATTACCGGGACAGGGCAGAGGGGAGCAGTACTTC
CDR3 protein: CASSTLPGQGRGEQYF
D gene: TRBD1
V gene: TRBV19
J gene: TRBJ2-7
clone size: -

CDR3 DNA: TGCGCCAGCAGCTTGACAGGGGGGAATCAAGAGACCCAGTACTTC
CDR3 protein: CASSLTGGNQETQYF
D gene: TRBD1
V gene: TRBV5-1
J gene: TRBJ2-5
clone size: -

CDR3 DNA: TGTGCCAGCAGGGTTAGCGGGACCGTCATAGGGCCCTACGAGCAGTACTTC
CDR3 protein: CASRVSGTVIGPYEQYF
D gene: TRBD2
V gene: TRBV2
J gene: TRBJ2-7
clone size: -

CDR3 DNA: TGTGCCAGCAGTTTCCAGGGAAGCAATGAGCAGTTCTTC
CDR3 protein: CASSFQGSNEQFF
D gene: -
V gene: TRBV28
J gene: TRBJ2-1
clone size: -

CDR3 DNA: TGTGCCAGCAGTAGGGACGGGGGGAACGCCGCAAAACTGTTTTTT
CDR3 protein: CASSRDGGNAAKLFF
D gene: -
V gene: TRBV6-6
J gene: TRBJ1-4
clone size: -

CDR3 DNA: TGTGCCAGCAGCTCTCCTAGCGGGAGTAACTACGAGCAGTACTTC
CDR3 protein: CASSSPSGSNYEQYF
D gene: TRBD2
V gene: TRBV5-4
J gene: TRBJ2-7
clone size: -

CDR3 DNA: TGTGCCAGTAGTATTTGGGGGACTAGTCGAGAGCAGTACTTC
CDR3 protein: CASSIWGTSREQYF
D gene: TRBD2
V gene: TRBV19
J gene: TRBJ2-7
clone size: -

CDR3 DNA: TGTGCCAGCAGTCAACCCGGGACAGGGAACTATGGCTACACCTTC
CDR3 protein: CASSQPGTGNYGYTF
D gene: TRBD1
V gene: TRBV27
J gene: TRBJ1-2
clone size: -

CDR3 DNA: TGTGCCAGCAGTGAATTTGGCAGGGCATACGAGCAGTACTTC
CDR3 protein: CASSEFGRAYEQYF
D gene: -
V gene: TRBV6-1
J gene: TRBJ2-7
clone size: few

CDR3 DNA: TGTGCCATCAGTATACTAAGCCCGGGACAGATGAACTATGGCTACACCTTC
CDR3 protein: CAISILSPGQMNYGYTF
D gene: TRBD1
V gene: TRBV10-3
J gene: TRBJ1-2
clone size: -

CDR3 DNA: TGCGCCAGCAGCTTAAGGACTAGCGGGTCCACGAGCTCCTACGAGCAGTACTTC
CDR3 protein: CASSLRTSGSTSSYEQYF
D gene: TRBD2
V gene: TRBV5-1
J gene: TRBJ2-7
clone size: -

CDR3 DNA: TGTGCCACCAGCAGAGTTCTGGGGGCTCGGATGGAGACCCAGTACTTC
CDR3 protein: CATSRVLGARMETQYF
D gene: -
V gene: TRBV15
J gene: TRBJ2-5
clone size: few